This TCR beta chain originates from a study of tumor-infiltrating lymphocytes in localized non-small cell lung cancer. This clone was seen only once. Assay used: immunoSEQ multiplex PCR; TCRdb lists only in-frame clones, some missing. The data hold 9,500 to 15,000 clones, with about 70% observed a single time. CDR1 is SGHAT and CDR2 is FQNNGV in the germline V gene. The CDR3 loop spans 19 amino acids. Trimming pared 5 bases from V and 4 bases from J, leaving 29 bases between. V usage is TRBV11-2 and J usage is TRBJ2-5; possible D gene TRBD2, 6 bases. The sample comprised uninvolved lung tissue not adjacent to the tumor. The clonotype was recovered from a human donor with non-small cell lung cancer. DNA for the CDR3: TGTGCCAGCAGCCCCCTCTTCGGACGGTGGAGGGAAGGAGGAGAGACCCAGTACTTC. Translating it yields CASSPLFGRWREGGETQYF. The full variable domain, in which reference TRBV11-2 and TRBJ2-5 provide the parts outside the CDR3, is EAGVAQSPRYKIIEKRQSVAFWCNPISGHATLYWYQQILGQGPKLLIQFQNNGVVDDSQLPKDRFSAERLKGVDSTLKIQPAKLEDSAVYLCASSPLFGRWREGGETQYFGPGTRLLVL.